A selection of T cell receptor beta chains follows, all from one sample in a study of blood T cell repertoires in COVID-19. TCRdb's copy holds only in-frame clones and misses some; the assay was immunoSEQ multiplex PCR. The sample has some 290,000 clones; roughly 90% are singletons. The sample was peripheral blood. The source is a woman in her 30s with COVID-19, enrolled during active disease. CDR3s include the opening cysteine and the closing phenylalanine or tryptophan.

j_call: TRBJ2-7
v_call: TRBV3-1/TRBV3-2
cdr3_aa: CASSQNLGEAYEQYF

j_call: TRBJ1-1
v_call: TRBV4-1
cdr3_aa: CASSQPDRVERAFF

j_call: TRBJ2-7
v_call: TRBV7-9
cdr3_aa: CASSLLGGGADEQYF

j_call: TRBJ1-1
v_call: TRBV7-9
cdr3_aa: CASSLARGGTGGWNTEAFF

j_call: TRBJ1-1
v_call: TRBV5-4
cdr3_aa: CASSLQPGPNTEAFF

j_call: TRBJ1-1
v_call: TRBV19
cdr3_aa: CASSSSTGNTEAFF

j_call: TRBJ2-7
v_call: TRBV28
cdr3_aa: CASSSSRGQPSYEQYF

j_call: TRBJ1-2
v_call: TRBV14
cdr3_aa: CASSQDTGQGYGYTF

j_call: TRBJ2-1
v_call: TRBV27
cdr3_aa: CASTLFGGLASEQFF

j_call: TRBJ2-1
v_call: TRBV2
cdr3_aa: CASSKRNEQFF

j_call: TRBJ1-2
v_call: TRBV2
cdr3_aa: CASPHGTGLNYGYTF

j_call: TRBJ1-2
v_call: TRBV3-1/TRBV3-2
cdr3_aa: CASSQGGAYGYTF

j_call: TRBJ2-7
v_call: TRBV4-1
cdr3_aa: CASSQDYRWGQGYEQYF

j_call: TRBJ1-1
v_call: TRBV18
cdr3_aa: CASSRGISAEAFF

j_call: TRBJ2-7
v_call: TRBV27
cdr3_aa: CASSLSGGGTYEQYF

j_call: TRBJ2-1
v_call: TRBV19
cdr3_aa: CASSQIRTGVFGQFF

j_call: TRBJ1-3
v_call: TRBV7-8
cdr3_aa: CASSPRRDILDTIYF

j_call: TRBJ1-2
v_call: TRBV27
cdr3_aa: CASSLSVSGDYGYTF

j_call: TRBJ2-5
v_call: TRBV4-2
cdr3_aa: CASSPMGAPLETQYF

j_call: TRBJ2-3
v_call: TRBV6-6
cdr3_aa: CASRTSGGRVTDTQYF

j_call: TRBJ2-7
v_call: TRBV9
cdr3_aa: CASSGALAGRAEQYF

j_call: TRBJ2-3
v_call: TRBV12-5
cdr3_aa: CASGGGSSTDTQYF

j_call: TRBJ1-1
v_call: TRBV4-1
cdr3_aa: CASSPRVVYTEAFF

j_call: TRBJ1-2
v_call: TRBV5-4
cdr3_aa: CASSFGTEINYGYTF

j_call: TRBJ1-1
v_call: TRBV7-9
cdr3_aa: CASSPRSVVTEAFF

j_call: TRBJ1-1
v_call: TRBV5-4
cdr3_aa: CASSLATDRGAFF

j_call: TRBJ1-1
v_call: TRBV14
cdr3_aa: CASSLLTTGTEAFF

j_call: TRBJ2-2
v_call: TRBV30
cdr3_aa: CAWGHRTGRNTGELFF

j_call: TRBJ2-1
v_call: TRBV19
cdr3_aa: CVLDRPYNEQFF

j_call: TRBJ1-3
v_call: TRBV2
cdr3_aa: CASSEHSPSGNTIYF

j_call: TRBJ2-5
v_call: TRBV28
cdr3_aa: CASLGQGGETQYF

j_call: TRBJ2-1
v_call: TRBV7-6
cdr3_aa: CASSPPLAGEYNEQFF

j_call: TRBJ2-1
v_call: TRBV13
cdr3_aa: CASSDSGTSGGLSSYNEQFF

j_call: TRBJ2-1
v_call: TRBV27
cdr3_aa: CASSFSQGHEQFF

j_call: TRBJ2-2
v_call: TRBV7-9
cdr3_aa: CASSLRNVPGELFF

j_call: TRBJ1-2
v_call: TRBV3-1/TRBV3-2
cdr3_aa: CASSRAGTGNYGYTF

j_call: TRBJ1-2
v_call: TRBV6-5
cdr3_aa: CASSYTRYQPNYGYTF

j_call: TRBJ2-2
v_call: TRBV3-1/TRBV3-2
cdr3_aa: CAAAGQTSRFVDGELFF

j_call: TRBJ1-2
v_call: TRBV29-1
cdr3_aa: CSVARLYGAGYTF

j_call: TRBJ2-1
v_call: TRBV18
cdr3_aa: CASSPVAGGNYNEQFF

j_call: TRBJ2-7
v_call: TRBV28
cdr3_aa: CASSFQYYYEQYF

j_call: TRBJ2-1
v_call: TRBV24-1
cdr3_aa: CATSDGGLRPLGQFF

j_call: TRBJ2-7
v_call: TRBV4-2
cdr3_aa: CASSQDRAGGASGQYF

j_call: TRBJ2-7
v_call: TRBV6-5
cdr3_aa: CASSYYPEQGSTEQYF

j_call: TRBJ2-3
v_call: TRBV5-1
cdr3_aa: CASSLVGGEDTQYF

j_call: TRBJ1-6
v_call: TRBV2
cdr3_aa: CASSEIRGQSSPLHF

j_call: TRBJ2-7
v_call: TRBV7-9
cdr3_aa: CASSFDKLPYEQYF

j_call: TRBJ1-3
v_call: TRBV13
cdr3_aa: CASSRLQGAGNTIYF

j_call: TRBJ1-1
v_call: TRBV3-1/TRBV3-2
cdr3_aa: CASRGADRAFF

j_call: TRBJ2-2
v_call: TRBV19
cdr3_aa: CASSMDRGAGELFF

j_call: TRBJ2-7
v_call: TRBV6-2/TRBV6-3
cdr3_aa: CASSYGVAGAYEQYF

j_call: TRBJ2-3
v_call: TRBV6-5
cdr3_aa: CASSYKAGGPTDTQYF

j_call: TRBJ2-7
v_call: TRBV5-4
cdr3_aa: CASSRQGVRYEQYF

j_call: TRBJ1-1
v_call: TRBV4-1
cdr3_aa: CASSLGQGIPEAFF

j_call: TRBJ1-1
v_call: TRBV12-3/TRBV12-4
cdr3_aa: CASSLDREAFF

j_call: TRBJ2-4
v_call: TRBV29-1
cdr3_aa: CSVVGGAENIQYF